The sequence of this TCR beta chain was determined in a study of blood T cell repertoires in COVID-19. For the study at large: PBMCs, B-cell-depleted T cells, or T cells provided the cDNA or gDNA that made up the material.

The CDR3 length is 13 residues. The germline V gene encodes CDR1 MNHEY and CDR2 SMNVEV (reference sequence). V lost 8 bases and J 1 base, leaving 11 bases between the germline ends. Sequencing was performed with immunoSEQ multiplex PCR; in TCRdb, only in-frame clones are kept and a portion is missing. The table lists roughly 520,000 clones, around nine tenths of them singletons. Participant age was about 18 to 89 years, and participants resided in roughly 25 US areas. Recovered participants had two consecutive negative NP/OP PCR tests, healthcare professional clearance, or symptom resolution. The receptor's source is a woman aged 40 to 49 who had recovered from COVID-19. The source material was PBMCs or T cells enriched from blood (not recorded which). The chain combines TRBV27 with TRBJ1-1, with D possibly being TRBD1 (6 bases). The DNA for the CDR3 is TGTGCCAGCGGGGGGGCGCGGAACACTGAAGCTTTCTTT. It codes for CASGGARNTEAFF.